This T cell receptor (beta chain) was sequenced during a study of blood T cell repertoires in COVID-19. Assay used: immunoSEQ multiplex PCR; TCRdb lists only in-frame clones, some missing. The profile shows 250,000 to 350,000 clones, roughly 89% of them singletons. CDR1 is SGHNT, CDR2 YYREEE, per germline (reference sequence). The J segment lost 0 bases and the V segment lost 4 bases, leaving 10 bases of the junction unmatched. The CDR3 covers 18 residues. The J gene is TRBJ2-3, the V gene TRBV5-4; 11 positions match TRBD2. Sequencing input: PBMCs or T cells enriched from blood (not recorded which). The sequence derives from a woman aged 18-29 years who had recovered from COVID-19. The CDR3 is CASSRPSGRSASTDTQYF. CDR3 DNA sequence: TGTGCCAGCAGCCGTCCTAGCGGGAGGTCTGCTAGCACAGATACGCAGTATTTT.